This TCR beta chain was captured by sequencing in a study of breast tumors, draining lymph nodes, adjacent tissues. Breast cancer patients provided tissue from their axillary draining lymph nodes. TCRdb re-analysed the multiplex PCR reads in MiXCR, keeping a single row per CDR3 protein. The data hold 150,000 to 200,000 distinct CDR3 sequences, with approximately 33% observed a single time. Trimming removed 4 bases from V and 0 bases from J, with 7 bases in between. This CDR3 spans 13 amino acids. The germline V gene has CDR1 DFQATT and CDR2 SNEGSKA (reference sequence). Many counts were recorded for this clonotype.

The sample was axillary lymph node tissue. V is TRBV20-1 and J is TRBJ1-3; D remains ambiguous. The TCR was taken from a female donor with breast cancer. Some clones in this sample may be carry-over from other donors' samples. CDR3: CSAMDRSGNTIYF. The CDR3 nucleotides are TGCAGTGCTATGGATCGCTCTGGAAACACCATATATTTT.